Below, 26 T cell receptor beta chains from the same sample are listed, as sequenced in a study of shared T cell receptors in the human thymus (dated by TCRdb to the early 2020s). Library preparation employed the immunoSEQ multiplex PCR assay. What TCRdb holds here is the immuneACCESS table cut down to in-frame rearrangements. Part of the clones is not present; checked against another copy, under half of the missing clones reflect an unresolved V gene, and the others are unexplained. The sample has 700,000 to 750,000 clones on record, roughly 88% of them singletons. Around 0.01% of the sample is held by the ten biggest clonotypes. These data also featured in a second study, about human thymus T cells.

Sequencing was carried out using thymocytes. The source of these receptors is a girl in the first two years of life with a congenital heart defect. Donor details come from another sample of the same person, matched by shared clones.

Remarks on this clone: The sample contains more than one DNA sequence encoding this CDR3. V gene TRBV5-1 combines with J gene TRBJ2-3, with 7 positions matching TRBD1. This CDR3 comprises 13 residues. The junction had 2 bases not matched to a gene; V was cut back by 4 bases and J by 3 bases. Germline loops: CDR1 SGHRS, CDR2 YFSETQ. CDR3 in amino acids: CASSLQGTDTQYF. CDR3 bases: TGCGCCAGCAGCCTACAGGGGACAGATACGCAGTATTTT.

The chain links TRBV19 to TRBJ2-1, with 9 bases aligning to TRBD2. The CDR3 is 15 amino acids. The germline V gene has CDR1 LNHDA and CDR2 SQIVND (reference sequence). V trimming: 6 bases; J trimming: 9 bases; junction bases outside the gene matches: 12. The CDR3 here is CASRDWRGGQGEQFF. The CDR3 coding sequence is TGTGCCAGTAGGGACTGGCGGGGGGGCCAGGGTGAGCAGTTCTTC.

The chain has TRBV6-5 and TRBJ1-1; D is ambiguous. Germline V gene lookup returns CDR1 MNHEY and CDR2 SVGAGI. The CDR3 sequence is 10 residues long. Deletions cut 11 bases from V and 4 bases from J, with 8 bases between. CDR3 in amino acids: CASAVTEAFF. In DNA, the CDR3 is TGTGCCTCCGCGGTCACTGAAGCTTTCTTT.

The CDR3, as DNA: TGTGCCAGCAGCTTGGGACCGGGACAGGGTCTTCTCCCCAAAAACATTCAGTACTTC. This codes for CASSLGPGQGLLPKNIQYF. The chain couples TRBV5-6 to TRBJ2-4, with 9 bases fitting TRBD1. After removal of 0 bases from V and 2 bases from J, the junction contained 12 bases not matched to a gene. This CDR3 contains 19 residues. The germline CDR1 and CDR2 sequences are SGHDT and YYEEEE.

This clone was detected once. The J gene is TRBJ1-2, the V gene TRBV6-5; D is uncertain. V dropped 0 bases and J dropped 4 bases, with 12 bases sitting between them. This CDR3 has 15 residues. Germline loops: CDR1 MNHEY, CDR2 SVGAGI. The CDR3 DNA sequence: TGTGCCAGCAGTTACTCCCATTGGACTGCCTATGGCTACACCTTC. The encoded protein is CASSYSHWTAYGYTF.

The chain is built from TRBV15 and TRBJ2-7, with D tentatively TRBD1 (6 bases). Germline V gene sequence: CDR1 LNHNV, CDR2 YYDKDF (reference sequence). V lost 9 bases and J lost 4, with 31 bases in between. The CDR3 loop spans 18 amino acids. CDR3 sequence (DNA): TGTGCCACTGGGAAGTTCCCTCCCCGGACAGTGGGCCCTTACGAGCAGTACTTC. It codes for CATGKFPPRTVGPYEQYF.

V usage is TRBV5-4 and J usage is TRBJ1-3, with 9 bases identical to TRBD1. The CDR3 is 19 amino acids. Germline CDR1 reads SGHNT; CDR2 reads YYREEE (reference sequence). With 4 bases clipped from V and 2 bases from J, the junction kept 16 bases outside the gene matches. The DNA of the CDR3 is TGTGCCAGCAGCCCAGACCCACGGAGAAACAGGGGGCCTGGAAACACCATATATTTT. This translates into CASSPDPRRNRGPGNTIYF. Variable domain in full (rest from reference TRBV5-4 and TRBJ1-3): ETGVTQSPTHLIKTRGQQVTLRCSSQSGHNTVSWYQQALGQGPQFIFQYYREEENGRGNFPPRFSGLQFPNYSSELNVNALELDDSALYLCASSPDPRRNRGPGNTIYFGEGSWLTVV.

The gene calls are TRBV7-3 and TRBJ1-5; a possible D gene is TRBD1 (5 bases). This CDR3 is 14 amino acids long. Germline assignment: CDR1 SGHTA and CDR2 FQGTGA. Trimming pared 4 bases from V and 6 bases from J, leaving 13 bases between. CDR3 amino acids: CASSSRQKGQPQHF. The CDR3 coding sequence is TGTGCCAGCAGCTCCCGACAGAAGGGTCAGCCCCAGCATTTT. Full variable domain (remainder filled in from reference TRBV7-3 and TRBJ1-5): GAGVSQTPSNKVTEKGKYVELRCDPISGHTALYWYRQSLGQGPEFLIYFQGTGAADDSGLPNDRFFAVRPEGSVSTLKIQRTERGDSAVYLCASSSRQKGQPQHFGDGTRLSIL.

The V and J genes are TRBV5-6 and TRBJ1-4, with TRBD1 matching over 7 bases. The V gene's germline CDR1 is SGHDT and CDR2 YYEEEE. V was pared by 4 bases and J by 12 bases, with 9 bases of the junction left unmatched. The CDR3 is made up of 13 amino acids. CDR3 in amino acids: CASSVGTVNQLFF. The CDR3 DNA is TGTGCCAGCAGCGTAGGGACAGTCAATCAACTGTTTTTT.

The gene calls are TRBV7-9 and TRBJ1-1; D might be TRBD1 (6 bases). Between the trimmed V and J ends, which lost 5 bases and 0 bases, there was a span of 16 bases. Germline V gene lookup returns CDR1 SEHNR and CDR2 FQNEAQ (reference sequence). The CDR3 covers 16 residues. CDR3 loop: CASSHRGGPLNTEAFF. CDR3 DNA: TGTGCCAGCAGCCACCGCGGGGGGCCGCTGAACACTGAAGCTTTCTTT.

The chain has TRBV6-5 and TRBJ1-4, with D hard to call. Germline V lookup: CDR1 MNHEY, CDR2 SVGAGI. Trimming shortened V by 8 bases and J by 5 bases, and 12 bases separated the two germline ends. This CDR3 comprises 13 residues. Here the CDR3 reads CASGGAANEKLFF. CDR3 nucleotides: TGTGCCAGCGGAGGTGCTGCGAATGAAAAACTGTTTTTT.

The V gene is TRBV5-1, the J gene TRBJ2-3; 9 bases match TRBD2. This CDR3 is 18 amino acids long. J lost 5 bases, V lost 1 base, and 14 bases had no gene match. The V gene's germline CDR1 is SGHRS and CDR2 YFSETQ. CDR3 DNA sequence: TGCGCCAGCAGCTTGTATTCGGGTGTGGAGCGGGGGGTAGATACGCAGTATTTT. Translating gives CASSLYSGVERGVDTQYF.

The table lists this clone with a few counts. The rearrangement uses TRBV29-1 and TRBJ1-2; D not resolved. From germline, CDR1 is SQVTM and CDR2 ANQGSEA. V lost 6 bases, J lost 2 bases, and 16 bases lay in between. This CDR3 is 14 amino acids long. CDR3 sequence (DNA): TGCAGCGTCGTAAAACCGCGGGAAAACTATGGCTACACCTTC. Translated, it gives CSVVKPRENYGYTF.

The rearrangement uses TRBV28 and TRBJ1-1; no firm D call. Germline CDR1 is MDHEN and CDR2 is SYDVKM. This CDR3 spans 12 amino acids. V gave up 8 bases and J gave up 10 bases, with 17 bases separating them. The CDR3 sequence is CASSPRTAGAFF. CDR3 in DNA: TGTGCCAGCTCCCCCAGGACTGCGGGAGCTTTCTTT.

This clone was detected once. The rearrangement links TRBV27 to TRBJ1-2, with 12 bases identical to TRBD1. J was trimmed by 6 bases and V by 6 bases; bases with no gene match: 11. This CDR3 is built from 16 residues. Per germline, CDR1 MNHEY and CDR2 SMNVEV (reference sequence). In nucleotides, the CDR3 is TGTGCCAGCAGGGGGACAGGGGGCCCCCCCCGGGATGGCTACACCTTC. Translating it yields CASRGTGGPPRDGYTF.

In regard to this clone: The sample contains more than one DNA sequence encoding this CDR3. This chain uses TRBV6-5 with TRBJ1-6; weak D call: TRBD1 (5 bases). The CDR3 runs to 15 residues. The germline gives CDR1 MNHEY, CDR2 SVGAGI. Trimming took 6 bases from V and 7 from J, leaving 16 bases between them. The CDR3: CASRDISSPNSPLHF. Written as DNA, the CDR3 is TGTGCCAGCAGGGACATATCTAGTCCGAATTCACCCCTCCACTTT.

The chain couples TRBV5-1 to TRBJ2-7; D unresolved. Germline-derived CDR1 and CDR2 are SGHRS and YFSETQ. This CDR3 is built from 13 residues. Trimming pared 3 bases from V and 2 bases from J, leaving 9 bases between. The CDR3 loop reads CASSSDQAYEQYF. The CDR3, as DNA: TGCGCCAGCAGCTCCGACCAGGCCTACGAGCAGTACTTC.

J is TRBJ2-3 and V is TRBV9; 15 positions match TRBD2. Per germline, CDR1 SGDLS and CDR2 YYNGEE. CDR3 length: 16 residues. V gave up 3 bases and J gave up 6 bases; unmatched junction bases: 5. The CDR3 sequence is CASSARTSGGADTQYF. The CDR3, as DNA: TGTGCCAGCAGCGCTCGGACTAGCGGGGGGGCCGATACGCAGTATTTT.

This clone appeared a few times. This chain uses TRBV7-2 with TRBJ1-2; tentative D call: TRBD1 (5 bases). The V end lost 5 bases, the J end lost 2 bases, and 12 bases lay between the germline ends. This CDR3 contains 14 residues. CDR1 and CDR2 from the germline V gene are SGHTA and FQGNSA. The CDR3 loop reads CASSASTGNYGYTF. The CDR3 DNA sequence: TGTGCCAGCAGCGCATCAACAGGCAACTATGGCTACACCTTC.

This clone was recorded once. The chain links TRBV11-2 to TRBJ2-7, with TRBD1 identical over 7 bases. The junction had 12 bases not matched to a gene; V was cut back by 5 bases and J by 2 bases. Germline V gene data show CDR1 as SGHAT and CDR2 as FQNNGV. CDR3 length: 16 amino acids. The CDR3 here is CASSLHTGDPAYEQYF. DNA of the CDR3: TGTGCCAGCAGCCTACACACAGGGGATCCTGCCTACGAGCAGTACTTC.

The V and J genes are TRBV5-1 and TRBJ1-6; D is perhaps TRBD1 (6 bases). The CDR3 has 16 residues. CDR1 and CDR2 (germline): SGHRS, YFSETQ. V lost 1 base to trimming and J lost 4 bases, with 12 bases between them. The CDR3 coding sequence is TGCGCCAGCAGCTTGCCGGCGGACAGTTATAATTCACCCCTCCACTTT. It specifies CASSLPADSYNSPLHF.

This clone showed up just once. CDR3 protein: CASSPWTGRDQPQHF. Written as DNA, the CDR3 is TGCGCCAGCAGCCCCTGGACAGGTAGGGATCAGCCCCAGCATTTT. The chain is built from TRBV5-1 and TRBJ1-5; 7 bases are a match to TRBD1. CDR3 length: 15 amino acids. Germline CDR1 and CDR2: SGHRS and YFSETQ. V was clipped by 4 bases and J by 5 bases; unmatched bases: 9.

This sequence joins TRBV7-6 and TRBJ2-2; 10 bases are a match to TRBD1. Germline loops: CDR1 SGHVS, CDR2 FNYEAQ. This CDR3 spans 19 amino acids. Losses at the gene ends were 6 bases for V and 2 bases for J; bases not matched to a gene: 15. This chain's CDR3 is CASRDRKKRTGGNTGELFF. CDR3 bases: TGTGCCAGCAGGGACCGCAAGAAACGGACAGGGGGTAACACCGGGGAGCTGTTTTTT.

V gene TRBV5-5 combines with J gene TRBJ2-5, with 9 bases that match TRBD2. Trimming cost V 4 bases and J 5 bases; bases outside gene matches: 24. CDR1 is SGHKS and CDR2 is YYEKEE in the germline V gene (reference sequence). This CDR3 has 20 amino acids. CDR3: CASSAPQRACGGAPSETQYF. The CDR3 DNA sequence: TGTGCCAGCAGCGCCCCCCAAAGGGCTTGCGGGGGGGCTCCTTCGGAGACCCAGTACTTC. Complete variable domain (other parts from reference TRBV5-5 and TRBJ2-5): DAGVTQSPTHLIKTRGQQVTLRCSPISGHKSVSWYQQVLGQGPQFIFQYYEKEERGRGNFPDRFSARQFPNYSSELNVNALLLGDSALYLCASSAPQRACGGAPSETQYFGPGTRLLVL.

V and J are TRBV5-1 and TRBJ1-1; D is possibly TRBD1 (6 bases). Germline assignment: CDR1 SGHRS and CDR2 YFSETQ. The V and J ends lost 4 bases and 7 bases respectively, with 14 bases between them. The CDR3 is made up of 13 amino acids. For the CDR3, the DNA is TGCGCCAGCAGCGTAACAGGGACCGGTGAAGCTTTCTTT. This gives the protein CASSVTGTGEAFF.

The chain uses TRBV5-5 and TRBJ1-4; D perhaps matches TRBD1 (5 bases). Germline lookup yields CDR1 SGHKS and CDR2 YYEKEE (reference sequence). This CDR3 spans 15 amino acids. Trimming stripped 4 bases from V and 7 bases from J, with 17 bases between. The CDR3 nucleotides are TGTGCCAGCAGCGCCGGGGGGGTTTCGGGTGAAAAACTGTTTTTT. It yields the protein CASSAGGVSGEKLFF.